The sequence of this T cell receptor beta chain was determined in a study of blood T cell repertoires in COVID-19. Across the study: Italy, Spain and the United States were the sources of the convalescent and acute COVID-19 samples.

Per the study methods: Amplified reference gene primers provided the basis for estimating nucleated cell counts. The repertoire was sequenced with immunoSEQ multiplex PCR; TCRdb's copy has only in-frame clones and lacks some. That table furnishes V, J and clone size, whereas the DNA furnished D and trimming. The sample consists of 200,000 to 300,000 clones, approximately 84% of them appearing once. The receptor's source is a man aged 45-65 years with acute or convalescent COVID-19. Sequencing was performed on peripheral blood.

CDR3 in amino acids: CASGKTGSGNTIYF. CDR3 in DNA: TGTGCTAGTGGAAAGACAGGGAGTGGAAACACCATATATTTT. The chain carries TRBV12-5 and TRBJ1-3; 7 positions match TRBD1. Trimming took 6 bases from V and 3 from J; bases not matched to a gene: 5. The V gene's germline CDR1 is LGHNT and CDR2 FRNRAP. The CDR3 covers 14 residues.